One sample yielded the 2 T cell receptor beta chains listed below, sequenced in a study of cytomegalovirus exposure and HLA in healthy donors. The PCR was carried out with 60 Vbeta primers and 13 Jbeta primers. The assay was immunoSEQ multiplex PCR, and TCRdb's table has in-frame clones only and misses some. Among 150,000 to 200,000 clones listed, roughly four fifths were seen once. The sequenced material came from PBMCs. The source is a woman aged 25 to 45 in good health and CMV-seropositive.

There are a few counts of this clone. The gene calls are TRBV19 and TRBJ2-7; D call uncertain. The CDR3 consists of 15 residues. The germline V and J ends were trimmed by 0 bases and 0 bases, with 9 bases remaining between them. Germline V CDR1 and CDR2: LNHDA, SQIVND (reference sequence). CDR3 loop: CASSIEARSSYEQYF. In DNA, the CDR3 is TGTGCCAGTAGTATAGAGGCGAGGAGCTCCTACGAGCAGTACTTC.

The chain couples TRBV10-3 to TRBJ2-1; TRBD2 agrees at 11 bases. The CDR3 spans 16 residues. V was pared by 2 bases and J by 8 bases, with 8 bases of the junction left unmatched. Germline loops: CDR1 ENHRY, CDR2 SYGVKD. The CDR3 protein is CAISEGGGTSGDEQFF. Written as DNA, the CDR3 is TGTGCCATCAGTGAGGGGGGCGGGACTAGCGGTGATGAGCAGTTCTTC.